A single sample gave rise to the 25 T cell receptor beta chains below, sequenced in a study of blood T cells in healthy people across ages. Through a sample-barcoded 5' primer and a J-beta primer mix, a second PCR was run for roughly 6 to 11 cycles. TCRdb reprocessed the 5' RACE reads via MiXCR and lists one record per CDR3 protein. This table has about a million distinct CDR3 sequences, approximately 38% appearing once. Sequenced: blood. The receptors come from a man in his late teens or twenties in good health.

The chain couples TRBV2 to TRBJ2-2; possibly TRBD1 for D (6 bases). The V gene lost 9 bases and the J gene lost 1 base, with 12 bases spanning the gap. The germline gives CDR1 SNHLY, CDR2 FYNNEI. There are 14 residues in the CDR3. CDR3 sequence reads: CARGKQGNTGELFF. The CDR3, as DNA: TGTGCCAGGGGGAAACAGGGGAACACCGGGGAGCTGTTTTTT.

The chain couples TRBV28 to TRBJ1-1; D not resolved. The germline V gene has CDR1 MDHEN and CDR2 SYDVKM. Trimming shortened V by 8 bases and J by 8 bases, and 15 bases separated the two germline ends. The CDR3 is made up of 12 amino acids. CDR3 sequence reads: CASPPIPGEAFF. The CDR3 nucleotides read TGTGCCAGCCCCCCGATTCCAGGAGAAGCTTTCTTT. The variable domain in full, with the rest retrieved from reference TRBV28 and TRBJ1-1, is DVKVTQSSRYLVKRTGEKVFLECVQDMDHENMFWYRQDPGLGLRLIYFSYDVKMKEKGDIPEGYSVSREKKERFSLILESASTNQTSMYLCASPPIPGEAFFGQGTRLTVV.

The chain joins TRBV18 to TRBJ2-4, with D perhaps TRBD1 or TRBD2 (6 bases each). The DNA end lines up better with TRBJ2-7; the J call may be wrong. This CDR3 contains 16 residues. In germline, CDR1 is KGHSH, CDR2 LQKENI. CDR3 sequence (DNA): TGTGCCAGCTCACCCCCACGGGGGCAGGGGTCTTACGAGCAGTACTTC. Translation: CASSPPRGQGSYEQYF.

The chain is built from TRBV6-2 or TRBV6-3 and TRBJ2-7, with D possibly called TRBD1 or TRBD2 (5 bases each). V was pared by 0 bases and J by 6 bases, with 9 bases between. Germline V CDR1 and CDR2: MNHEY, SVGEGT. The CDR3 runs 13 residues. The CDR3 coding sequence is TGTGCCAGCAGTTACTCGATGAGGGGCGAGCAGTACTTC. It specifies CASSYSMRGEQYF.

This clonotype was counted many times. The rearrangement joins TRBV6-2 or TRBV6-3 to TRBJ2-3; the D gene is possibly TRBD1 (6 bases). Germline CDR1 reads MNHEY; CDR2 reads SVGEGT. This CDR3 is built from 15 residues. Trimming removed 5 bases at V and 6 bases at J, with 18 bases between. The CDR3 reads CASSAQGLGFDTQYF. DNA for the CDR3: TGTGCCAGCAGTGCCCAGGGGCTCGGTTTTGATACGCAGTATTTT.

This clonotype has more than one count but fewer than ten. The rearrangement uses TRBV4-2 and TRBJ1-2; TRBD1 is a possible D gene (6 bases). CDR3 length equals 17 residues. In germline, CDR1 is LGHNA, CDR2 YNFKEQ. Trimming stripped 1 base from V and 6 bases from J, with 21 bases between. For the CDR3, the DNA is TGTGCCAGCAGCCAAGCCTCAAGGGGGAGCCTCGCACATGGCTACACCTTC. Translated: CASSQASRGSLAHGYTF.

Points on this clonotype: This clone may be a read error of a much larger clone one base away. The chain carries TRBV4-1 and TRBJ2-7; D might be TRBD2 (6 bases). Germline CDR1 is MGHRA and CDR2 is YSYEKL. This CDR3 comprises 14 residues. The V and J ends lost 6 bases and 7 bases respectively, with 19 bases between them. The CDR3, as DNA: TGCGCCAGCAGACATTCTCCTAGCGTGGGAGAGCAGTACTTC. This gives the protein CASRHSPSVGEQYF.

The chain combines TRBV20-1 with TRBJ1-4; 8 nucleotides align to TRBD1. V gave up 3 bases and J gave up 6 bases; unmatched junction bases: 9. The CDR3 is 15 residues long. The germline CDR1 and CDR2 sequences are DFQATT and SNEGSKA (reference sequence). CDR3 loop: CSARDPDREHEKLFF. CDR3 DNA: TGCAGTGCTAGGGATCCGGACAGGGAGCATGAAAAACTGTTTTTT.

For this clonotype: Relative to the germline gene, one junction end is altered; a read error may explain this. The V call is TRBV20-1, the J call TRBJ2-4; 7 bases are a match to TRBD2. The J call could be wrong; TRBJ2-7 is a better fit for the DNA end. CDR3 length: 15 residues. In germline, CDR1 is DFQATT, CDR2 SNEGSKA (reference sequence). CDR3 DNA sequence: TGCAGTGTTAGAAATGTTGAGGGAGGGGACTACGAGCAGTACTTC. Amino acid sequence: CSVRNVEGGDYEQYF.

The rearrangement uses TRBV7-2 and TRBJ2-3; D remains ambiguous. This CDR3 region has 16 residues. Germline values: CDR1 SGHTA, CDR2 FQGNSA. The germline V and J ends were trimmed by 5 bases and 0 bases, with 15 bases remaining between them. The CDR3 DNA sequence: TGTGCCAGCAGCCCGGTACGGCTACATAGCACAGATACGCAGTATTTT. Translating it yields CASSPVRLHSTDTQYF.

V is TRBV7-9 and J is TRBJ2-3, with 10 positions matching TRBD1. V dropped 3 bases and J dropped 6; count of bases not matched to a gene: 9. The germline V gene encodes CDR1 SEHNR and CDR2 FQNEAQ (reference sequence). CDR3 length: 16 amino acids. CDR3 protein: CASSFLRDRGSDTQYF. CDR3 in DNA: TGTGCCAGCAGCTTCCTCCGGGACAGGGGCTCGGATACGCAGTATTTT. The full variable domain, rest sourced from reference TRBV7-9 and TRBJ2-3, is DTGVSQNPRHKITKRGQNVTFRCDPISEHNRLYWYRQTLGQGPEFLTYFQNEAQLEKSRLLSDRFSAERPKGSFSTLEIQRTEQGDSAMYLCASSFLRDRGSDTQYFGPGTRLTVL.

The rearrangement joins TRBV20-1 to TRBJ2-3; D gene unclear. V lost 0 bases and J 3 bases, leaving 10 bases between the germline ends. Germline V CDR1 and CDR2: DFQATT, SNEGSKA (reference sequence). The CDR3 sequence is 14 residues long. The CDR3 nucleotides read TGCAGTGCTAGAGATCTTGCAGTAACAGATACGCAGTATTTT. Amino acid sequence: CSARDLAVTDTQYF.

The V call is TRBV20-1, the J call TRBJ1-2, with a possible D match to TRBD1 (5 bases). V lost 3 bases to trimming and J lost 1 base, with 9 bases between them. This CDR3 region has 13 residues. Germline V lookup: CDR1 DFQATT, CDR2 SNEGSKA (reference sequence). The CDR3 loop reads CSARDDSNYGYTF. The CDR3 region has the DNA TGCAGTGCTAGGGATGACAGTAACTATGGCTACACCTTC.

The rearrangement joins TRBV7-2 to TRBJ1-6, with a weak D call TRBD1 (5 bases). V was clipped by 8 bases and J by 0 bases, with 8 bases between them. The CDR3 contains 14 residues. Per germline, CDR1 SGHTA and CDR2 FQGNSA. CDR3: CASGGSSYNSPLHF. CDR3 nucleotides: TGTGCCAGCGGGGGGAGCTCCTATAATTCACCCCTCCACTTT.

The gene calls are TRBV10-3 and TRBJ1-2, with 7 nucleotides matching TRBD1. The CDR3 is made up of 16 amino acids. Germline CDR1 is ENHRY and CDR2 is SYGVKD. The ends lost 6 bases at V and 2 bases at J; junction bases unmatched: 12. This CDR3 is CAISRGRGNENYGYTF. As DNA, the CDR3 is TGTGCCATCAGCCGCGGCAGGGGGAATGAGAACTATGGCTACACCTTC.

The genes are TRBV12-3 or TRBV12-4 and TRBJ1-2; D call uncertain. There are 16 residues in the CDR3. V shed 3 bases and J shed 5 bases, with 19 bases lying between them. CDR3 sequence (DNA): TGTGCCAGCAGTTTCACCCCAATACCCAAGGAGTATGGCTACACCTTC. As protein: CASSFTPIPKEYGYTF.

This clonotype was seen only a few times. CDR3 in amino acids: CASSLTGQGHTQYF. Here the CDR3 DNA reads TGTGCCAGCAGCTTAACGGGACAGGGGCATACGCAGTATTTT. V usage is TRBV11-2 and J usage is TRBJ2-3; 10 bases align to TRBD1. Germline CDR1 and CDR2: SGHAT and FQNNGV. Trimming removed 2 bases from V and 7 bases from J; junction bases left unmatched: 3. This CDR3 has 14 residues.

This clonotype was recorded once. The CDR3 region is CASSGDRASEAFF. DNA for the CDR3: TGTGCCAGCAGCGGGGACAGGGCAAGTGAAGCTTTCTTT. The chain employs TRBV7-8 and TRBJ1-1; TRBD1 matches 9 bases. CDR3 length equals 13 residues. V was pared by 5 bases and J by 7 bases, with 5 bases of the junction left unmatched. Germline V gene data show CDR1 as SGHVS and CDR2 as FQNEAQ.

This clonotype was counted a few times. CDR3 nucleotides: TGTGCCAGCAGTTTAACCCCGCACAATAGCAATCAGCCCCAGCATTTT. Translation gives CASSLTPHNSNQPQHF. The rearrangement links TRBV28 to TRBJ1-5; D ambiguous. Germline CDR1 and CDR2: MDHEN and SYDVKM. With 2 bases removed from V and 0 bases from J, the gap between germline ends came to 11 bases. The CDR3 length is 16 residues.

This clonotype was found a few times. The rearrangement links TRBV7-2 to TRBJ2-1; TRBD1 matches at 8 bases. CDR1 SGHTA and CDR2 FQGNSA come from the germline V gene. V shed 3 bases and J 5 bases; nucleotides not matched to a gene: 6. This CDR3 region has 15 residues. The CDR3 here is CASSFYRGADNEQFF. For the CDR3, the DNA is TGTGCCAGCAGCTTTTACAGGGGGGCGGACAATGAGCAGTTCTTC.

This clonotype has just a few counts. J is TRBJ2-3 and V is TRBV13; TRBD1 agrees at 7 bases. CDR1 and CDR2 (germline): PRHDT, FYEKMQ (reference sequence). The CDR3 has 15 residues. V was clipped by 5 bases and J by 4 bases; unmatched bases: 9. CDR3 region: CASSPQTGWSDTQYF. The CDR3 DNA is TGTGCCAGCAGCCCACAGACAGGGTGGTCAGATACGCAGTATTTT. Based on the CDR3 plus reference TRBV13 and TRBJ2-3, the full variable domain is AAGVIQSPRHLIKEKRETATLKCYPIPRHDTVYWYQQGPGQDPQFLISFYEKMQSDKGSIPDRFSAQQFSDYHSELNMSSLELGDSALYFCASSPQTGWSDTQYFGPGTRLTVL.

The V gene is TRBV7-8, the J gene TRBJ2-1; 7 nucleotides line up with TRBD2. The germline CDR1 and CDR2 sequences are SGHVS and FQNEAQ. J gave up 5 bases and V 5 bases, and 3 bases lay outside the gene matches. There are 13 residues in the CDR3. CDR3 protein: CASSRTSNNEQFF. The CDR3 nucleotides are TGTGCCAGCAGCCGGACTAGTAACAATGAGCAGTTCTTC.

The chain recombines TRBV14 with TRBJ2-3; D remains ambiguous. CDR3 size: 14 residues. Looked up from germline, CDR1 is SGHDN and CDR2 is FVKESK. V was clipped by 4 bases and J by 2 bases, with 10 bases between them. The CDR3 nucleotides read TGTGCCAGCAGCCCTCTACGTGTCACAGATACGCAGTATTTT. Its protein is CASSPLRVTDTQYF.

This clonotype was seen a handful of times. The rearrangement joins TRBV6-6 to TRBJ1-2, with TRBD1 identical over 7 bases. Germline loops: CDR1 MNHNY, CDR2 SVGAGI (reference sequence). The CDR3 spans 17 residues. V lost 6 bases, J lost 0 bases, and 13 bases stayed unmatched. CDR3 DNA sequence: TGTGCCAGCAGCTTACGAGCCTCAGGGGGAACTAACTATGGCTACACCTTC. As protein: CASSLRASGGTNYGYTF.

In this sample, this clonotype turned up a few times. The rearrangement links TRBV29-1 to TRBJ1-2, with TRBD1 identical over 8 bases. CDR3 length equals 12 residues. CDR1 SQVTM and CDR2 ANQGSEA come from the germline V gene. V dropped 6 bases and J dropped 2; count of bases not matched to a gene: 2. The CDR3: CSVQGENYGYTF. CDR3 DNA: TGCAGCGTACAGGGGGAGAACTATGGCTACACCTTC.